This T cell receptor (beta chain) was profiled in a study of blood T cell repertoires in COVID-19. Study-wide context: Whether acute or convalescent, the COVID-19 samples came from the United States, Italy and Spain. Nucleic acid was either cDNA or gDNA, and it came from T cells, B-cell-depleted T cells, or PBMCs.

Trimming cost V 1 base and J 13 bases; bases outside gene matches: 15. The CDR3 contains 15 residues. CDR1 and CDR2 from the germline V gene are MNHNS and SASEGT. Source study methods: Reference gene primer amplification gave nucleated cell count estimates. Method: immunoSEQ multiplex PCR; TCRdb's copy keeps in-frame clones and lacks some. Clone size and the V and J calls come from that table; the DNA yielded D and trimming. The table includes fewer than 450,000 clones, approximately 90% detected once. Recruited during active infection, patients (from Seattle) were subsequently followed longitudinally.

This TCR was sampled from a woman aged 45-59 years with COVID-19, enrolled during active disease. The specimen was peripheral blood. The V gene is TRBV6-1, the J gene TRBJ2-7; TRBD2 agrees at 8 bases. The CDR3 coding sequence is TGTGCCAGCAGTGAAGATCTAGCGGGCTTTCCTTTTCCTTACTTC. The encoded protein is CASSEDLAGFPFPYF.